Listed below are T cell receptor beta chains from one sample, sequenced in a study of cytomegalovirus exposure and HLA in healthy donors. Assay: immunoSEQ multiplex PCR; the TCRdb copy retains only in-frame clones and omits some. The sample has approximately 150,000 clones; roughly 80% are singletons. The sequencing sample was made of PBMCs. The receptors shown here come from a man over 45 in good health and CMV-seropositive. Both conserved end residues are part of each CDR3. The order of the fields is CDR3 protein, CDR3 DNA, J gene, V gene, D gene, clone size. D genes are given only for firm matches. Expanded clones are given a class, and other clones once, few, many or no size at all.

CDR3aa: CASSLGVTGTGELFF
CDR3nt: TGTGCCAGCAGCTTAGGGGTGACAGGGACCGGGGAGCTGTTTTTT
j_gene: TRBJ2-2
v_gene: TRBV7-3
d_gene: TRBD1
abundance: -

CDR3aa: CASSTGTGVGNTIYF
CDR3nt: TGCGCCAGCAGTACCGGGACAGGGGTTGGAAACACCATATATTTT
j_gene: TRBJ1-3
v_gene: TRBV5-1
d_gene: TRBD1
abundance: once

CDR3aa: CSVAGVTTTDTQYF
CDR3nt: TGCAGCGTTGCCGGAGTAACCACCACAGATACGCAGTATTTT
j_gene: TRBJ2-3
v_gene: TRBV29-1
d_gene: -
abundance: -

CDR3aa: CASSQWTGFNEKLFF
CDR3nt: TGTGCCAGCAGTCAGTGGACAGGCTTCAATGAAAAACTGTTTTTT
j_gene: TRBJ1-4
v_gene: TRBV28
d_gene: TRBD1
abundance: -

CDR3aa: CASSEEGGLGGEAFF
CDR3nt: TGTGCCAGCAGTGAAGAGGGCGGCTTAGGAGGTGAAGCTTTCTTT
j_gene: TRBJ1-1
v_gene: TRBV2
d_gene: -
abundance: few

CDR3aa: CASSDMGSGMQETQYF
CDR3nt: TGTGCCAGCAGTGACATGGGTAGCGGTATGCAAGAGACCCAGTACTTC
j_gene: TRBJ2-5
v_gene: TRBV25-1
d_gene: -
abundance: -

CDR3aa: CASSIWTGHIYEQYF
CDR3nt: TGTGCCAGCAGCATATGGACAGGGCACATCTACGAGCAGTACTTC
j_gene: TRBJ2-7
v_gene: TRBV11-2
d_gene: TRBD1
abundance: once

CDR3aa: CASSPGPAGGLRGDEQYF
CDR3nt: TGTGCCAGCTCACCAGGTCCAGCGGGAGGGCTCCGTGGGGACGAGCAGTACTTC
j_gene: TRBJ2-7
v_gene: TRBV18
d_gene: TRBD2
abundance: -

CDR3aa: CASSLGQGVSYEQYF
CDR3nt: TGTGCCAGCAGCTTGGGACAGGGGGTTTCCTACGAGCAGTACTTC
j_gene: TRBJ2-7
v_gene: TRBV7-9
d_gene: TRBD1
abundance: -

CDR3aa: CASSLATGQGTYEQYF
CDR3nt: TGTGCCAGCAGCTTAGCGACTGGACAGGGAACCTACGAGCAGTACTTC
j_gene: TRBJ2-7
v_gene: TRBV7-9
d_gene: TRBD1
abundance: -

CDR3aa: CASSVDWSSYNEQFF
CDR3nt: TGTGCCAGCAGCGTGGACTGGAGCTCCTACAATGAGCAGTTCTTC
j_gene: TRBJ2-1
v_gene: TRBV9
d_gene: -
abundance: -

CDR3aa: CASSLLVGEPRGSGYTF
CDR3nt: TGCGCCAGCAGCTTGTTGGTCGGAGAACCTCGGGGGTCGGGCTACACCTTC
j_gene: TRBJ1-2
v_gene: TRBV5-1
d_gene: -
abundance: -

CDR3aa: CASKPGQGSDTQYF
CDR3nt: TGTGCCAGCAAACCGGGACAGGGCTCAGATACGCAGTATTTT
j_gene: TRBJ2-3
v_gene: TRBV5-4
d_gene: TRBD1
abundance: -

CDR3aa: CASSLRDRDIYGYTF
CDR3nt: TGTGCCAGCAGCCTCCGGGACAGGGATATCTATGGCTACACCTTC
j_gene: TRBJ1-2
v_gene: TRBV28
d_gene: TRBD1
abundance: -

CDR3aa: CASSHTRTDEQFF
CDR3nt: TGTGCCAGCAGCCACACTAGGACAGATGAGCAGTTCTTC
j_gene: TRBJ2-1
v_gene: TRBV7-6
d_gene: -
abundance: -

CDR3aa: CASSPALRDRYTDTQYF
CDR3nt: TGTGCCAGCAGCCCAGCCCTTCGGGACAGATATACAGATACGCAGTATTTT
j_gene: TRBJ2-3
v_gene: TRBV7-8
d_gene: TRBD1
abundance: -

CDR3aa: CASSEAGGHTEAFF
CDR3nt: TGTGCCAGCAGTGAAGCGGGGGGGCATACTGAAGCTTTCTTT
j_gene: TRBJ1-1
v_gene: TRBV6-1
d_gene: -
abundance: -

CDR3aa: CASSRSLAVSTDTQYF
CDR3nt: TGTGCCAGCAGTCGTTCACTAGCGGTTAGCACAGATACGCAGTATTTT
j_gene: TRBJ2-3
v_gene: TRBV28
d_gene: TRBD2
abundance: -

CDR3aa: CASSQRQGAFSGNTIYF
CDR3nt: TGCGCCAGCAGCCAGAGACAGGGGGCCTTCTCTGGAAACACCATATATTTT
j_gene: TRBJ1-3
v_gene: TRBV4-1
d_gene: TRBD1
abundance: once

CDR3aa: CASSLAGLAGTDEQFF
CDR3nt: TGCGCCAGCAGCTTGGCGGGACTAGCGGGGACTGATGAGCAGTTCTTC
j_gene: TRBJ2-1
v_gene: TRBV5-1
d_gene: TRBD2
abundance: -

CDR3aa: CASSLSAGGPGYEQYF
CDR3nt: TGTGCCAGCAGTTTATCCGCGGGAGGGCCGGGCTACGAGCAGTACTTC
j_gene: TRBJ2-7
v_gene: TRBV28
d_gene: TRBD2
abundance: -

CDR3aa: CASRLAGSDTQYF
CDR3nt: TGTGCCAGCAGACTAGCCGGGTCAGATACGCAGTATTTT
j_gene: TRBJ2-3
v_gene: TRBV6-5
d_gene: -
abundance: -

CDR3aa: CASSPSGDPSTDTQYF
CDR3nt: TGTGCCAGCAGCCCCAGCGGTGACCCTAGCACAGATACGCAGTATTTT
j_gene: TRBJ2-3
v_gene: TRBV7-3
d_gene: -
abundance: -

CDR3aa: CAWSSPGQGGYEQYF
CDR3nt: TGTGCCTGGAGTTCACCGGGACAGGGAGGCTACGAGCAGTACTTC
j_gene: TRBJ2-7
v_gene: TRBV30
d_gene: TRBD1
abundance: -

CDR3aa: CAITPVVNTEAFF
CDR3nt: TGTGCCATCACCCCCGTAGTGAACACTGAAGCTTTCTTT
j_gene: TRBJ1-1
v_gene: TRBV10-3
d_gene: -
abundance: -

CDR3aa: CASSGLSSGRGYEQYF
CDR3nt: TGTGCCAGCAGTGGCCTCTCTAGCGGGAGGGGGTACGAGCAGTACTTC
j_gene: TRBJ2-7
v_gene: TRBV6-1
d_gene: TRBD2
abundance: -

CDR3aa: CASSRGQGGTEAFF
CDR3nt: TGTGCCAGCAGCCGCGGACAGGGAGGGACTGAAGCTTTCTTT
j_gene: TRBJ1-1
v_gene: TRBV6-5
d_gene: TRBD1
abundance: -

CDR3aa: CASSYSTGNTEAFF
CDR3nt: TGTGCCAGCAGTTACTCGACAGGGAACACTGAAGCTTTCTTT
j_gene: TRBJ1-1
v_gene: TRBV6-5
d_gene: -
abundance: -

CDR3aa: CASNPTGPDYEQYF
CDR3nt: TGCGCCAGCAACCCCACGGGGCCGGACTACGAGCAGTACTTC
j_gene: TRBJ2-7
v_gene: TRBV10-2
d_gene: -
abundance: -

CDR3aa: CASSSTLTGDSPLHF
CDR3nt: TGTGCCAGCAGCTCAACCCTTACAGGCGATTCACCCCTCCACTTT
j_gene: TRBJ1-6
v_gene: TRBV7-8
d_gene: -
abundance: -

CDR3aa: CASSYGRLAAYEQYF
CDR3nt: TGTGCCAGCAGTTACGGGCGACTAGCGGCCTACGAGCAGTACTTC
j_gene: TRBJ2-7
v_gene: TRBV6-5
d_gene: TRBD2
abundance: -

CDR3aa: CASSFYSGTQYF
CDR3nt: TGTGCCAGCAGCTTTTATTCCGGGACCCAGTACTTC
j_gene: TRBJ2-5
v_gene: TRBV5-8
d_gene: -
abundance: -

CDR3aa: CSVGGTGEGPLHF
CDR3nt: TGCAGCGTTGGGGGGACAGGGGAGGGACCCCTCCACTTT
j_gene: TRBJ1-6
v_gene: TRBV29-1
d_gene: TRBD1
abundance: -

CDR3aa: CASSQFYRDNVQETQYF
CDR3nt: TGTGCCAGCAGCCAATTCTACCGGGACAACGTTCAAGAGACCCAGTACTTC
j_gene: TRBJ2-5
v_gene: TRBV5-4
d_gene: -
abundance: -

CDR3aa: CATSSPGTENTEAFF
CDR3nt: TGTGCCACCAGCAGTCCCGGGACAGAGAACACTGAAGCTTTCTTT
j_gene: TRBJ1-1
v_gene: TRBV15
d_gene: TRBD1
abundance: -

CDR3aa: CASSENMALRIDEQFF
CDR3nt: TGTGCCAGCAGTGAAAATATGGCGTTGAGGATTGATGAGCAGTTCTTC
j_gene: TRBJ2-1
v_gene: TRBV6-1
d_gene: -
abundance: -

CDR3aa: CASSEVDRNSPLHF
CDR3nt: TGTGCCAGCAGTGAGGTGGACAGAAATTCACCCCTCCACTTT
j_gene: TRBJ1-6
v_gene: TRBV6-1
d_gene: -
abundance: few

CDR3aa: CASSDNIGGSSYNEQFF
CDR3nt: TGTGCCAGCAGTGATAACATCGGGGGGAGCTCCTACAATGAGCAGTTCTTC
j_gene: TRBJ2-1
v_gene: TRBV2
d_gene: TRBD2
abundance: -

CDR3aa: CASSKDRVETQYF
CDR3nt: TGTGCCAGCAGCAAAGACAGGGTAGAGACCCAGTACTTC
j_gene: TRBJ2-5
v_gene: TRBV5-4
d_gene: TRBD1
abundance: -

CDR3aa: CASGFGQAYNEQFF
CDR3nt: TGTGCTAGTGGTTTCGGCCAGGCCTACAATGAGCAGTTCTTC
j_gene: TRBJ2-1
v_gene: TRBV12-5
d_gene: -
abundance: -

CDR3aa: CTSSPRGLAGEEGGRPPTDTQYF
CDR3nt: TGCACCAGCAGCCCCAGGGGGCTAGCGGGAGAAGAAGGCGGCCGCCCGCCCACAGATACGCAGTATTTT
j_gene: TRBJ2-3
v_gene: TRBV1
d_gene: -
abundance: -

CDR3aa: CASSLGRAVNLPAFMTVNQPQHF
CDR3nt: TGTGCCAGCTCCTTAGGGAGGGCAGTGAATCTACCCGCGTTTATGACCGTAAATCAGCCCCAGCATTTT
j_gene: TRBJ1-5
v_gene: TRBV28
d_gene: -
abundance: -

CDR3aa: CASTDRLQGEQYF
CDR3nt: TGTGCCAGCACGGACAGATTGCAGGGCGAGCAGTACTTC
j_gene: TRBJ2-7
v_gene: TRBV7-2
d_gene: -
abundance: -

CDR3aa: CASSPVVSGNTIYF
CDR3nt: TGTGCCAGCAGCCCTGTAGTCTCTGGAAACACCATATATTTT
j_gene: TRBJ1-3
v_gene: TRBV27
d_gene: -
abundance: -

CDR3aa: CASSLGPGFYEQYF
CDR3nt: TGCGCCAGCAGCTTGGGTCCGGGGTTTTACGAGCAGTACTTC
j_gene: TRBJ2-7
v_gene: TRBV5-1
d_gene: -
abundance: -

CDR3aa: CASTRLLGTGETQYF
CDR3nt: TGTGCCAGCACCCGCCTCCTAGGGACTGGGGAGACCCAGTACTTC
j_gene: TRBJ2-5
v_gene: TRBV6-1
d_gene: -
abundance: -

CDR3aa: CASSLDRDMNTEAFF
CDR3nt: TGTGCCAGCAGCTTGGACAGGGACATGAACACTGAAGCTTTCTTT
j_gene: TRBJ1-1
v_gene: TRBV7-9
d_gene: TRBD1
abundance: -

CDR3aa: CASSEFQGAGGYTF
CDR3nt: TGTGCCAGCAGTGAGTTCCAAGGGGCAGGGGGCTACACCTTC
j_gene: TRBJ1-2
v_gene: TRBV2
d_gene: -
abundance: -

CDR3aa: CASSLASVAGVRRTGANVLTF
CDR3nt: TGCGCCAGCAGCTTGGCGAGCGTGGCAGGGGTGAGGAGGACTGGGGCCAACGTCCTGACTTTC
j_gene: TRBJ2-6
v_gene: TRBV5-1
d_gene: -
abundance: -

CDR3aa: CASSETSWDTQYF
CDR3nt: TGTGCCAGCAGCGAGACTAGTTGGGATACGCAGTATTTT
j_gene: TRBJ2-3
v_gene: TRBV9
d_gene: -
abundance: -

CDR3aa: CAWSPDTDNEQFF
CDR3nt: TGTGCCTGGAGTCCAGACACCGACAATGAGCAGTTCTTC
j_gene: TRBJ2-1
v_gene: TRBV30
d_gene: -
abundance: -